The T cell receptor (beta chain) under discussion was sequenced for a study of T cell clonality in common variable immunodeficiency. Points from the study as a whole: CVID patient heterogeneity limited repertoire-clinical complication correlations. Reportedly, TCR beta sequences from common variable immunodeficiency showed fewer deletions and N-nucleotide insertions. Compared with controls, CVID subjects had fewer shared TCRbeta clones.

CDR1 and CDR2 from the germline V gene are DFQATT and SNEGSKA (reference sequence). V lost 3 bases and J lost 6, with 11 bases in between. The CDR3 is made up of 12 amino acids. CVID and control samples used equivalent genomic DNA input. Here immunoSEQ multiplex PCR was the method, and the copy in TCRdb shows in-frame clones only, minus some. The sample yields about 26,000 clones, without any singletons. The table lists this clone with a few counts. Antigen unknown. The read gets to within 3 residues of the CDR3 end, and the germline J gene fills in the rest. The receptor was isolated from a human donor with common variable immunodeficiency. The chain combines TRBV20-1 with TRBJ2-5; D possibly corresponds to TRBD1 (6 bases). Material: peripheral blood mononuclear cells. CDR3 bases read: TGCAGTGCTAGTCCACAGGGCAAGACC. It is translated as CSASPQGKT. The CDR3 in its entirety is CSASPQGKTQYF.